Listed below are T cell receptor beta chains from one sample, sequenced in a study of T cell responses to AZD1222 COVID-19 vaccine. Repertoires were generated with immunoSEQ multiplex PCR, while TCRdb's copy carries only in-frame clones and drops some. The table records roughly 29,000 clones, more than 85% of them present only once. The sample consisted of peripheral blood, taken on day 0 of AZD1222 vaccination. The source is an adult in good health. Each CDR3 is given with its conserved first and last residue. The D gene is left open where the match is weak. Not every row has a clone size; where given, it reads once, few, many or a size class.

clone size | J gene | V gene | D gene | CDR3 DNA | CDR3 protein
- | TRBJ2-7 | TRBV6-4 | - | TGTGCCAGCAGTGACGTGGAACAGGAATCCTCCTACGAGCAGTACTTC | CASSDVEQESSYEQYF
few | TRBJ1-2 | TRBV7-2 | - | TGTGCCAGCAGCGACAGAGGTCGGGGTAACTATGGCTACACCTTC | CASSDRGRGNYGYTF
- | TRBJ1-2 | TRBV3-1/TRBV3-2 | TRBD1 | TGTGCCAGCAGCCAAGGGACAGGTACTGGCTACACCTTC | CASSQGTGTGYTF
- | TRBJ1-5 | TRBV7-8 | TRBD1 | TGTGCCAGCAGCCGACAGGGCCAGCCCCAGCATTTT | CASSRQGQPQHF
- | TRBJ2-7 | TRBV5-1 | TRBD1 | TGCGCCAGCAGCTTGGGGGGACAGGGGGAAGGCTACGAGCAGTACTTC | CASSLGGQGEGYEQYF
few | TRBJ2-7 | TRBV6-5 | TRBD1 | TGTGCCAGCAATGGACAGGGGGCCCACGAGCAGTACTTC | CASNGQGAHEQYF
- | TRBJ2-5 | TRBV21-1 | - | TGTGCCAGCAGCAGGCGACCAGCTAGCGGGAGGGCTGAAGAGACCCAGTACTTC | CASSRRPASGRAEETQYF
once | TRBJ2-1 | TRBV25-1 | TRBD1 | TGTGCCAGCAGTGATCGCGACAGGGCCTTAGGCGAGCAGTTCTTC | CASSDRDRALGEQFF
once | TRBJ2-2 | TRBV7-8 | - | TGTGCCAGCAGCGGAGTTGGGGGGCGGACCGGGGAGCTGTTTTTT | CASSGVGGRTGELFF
- | TRBJ1-1 | TRBV6-5 | - | TGTGCCAGCAGTCGAGGACAGAACACTGAAGCTTTCTTT | CASSRGQNTEAFF
- | TRBJ1-5 | TRBV6-4 | - | TGTGCCAGCAGTGTGGGGAGCAATCAGCCCCAGCATTTT | CASSVGSNQPQHF
- | TRBJ2-6 | TRBV11-2 | - | TGTGCCAGCAGCTTATATACCGGGGGGCCCTCTGGGGCCAACGTCCTGACTTTC | CASSLYTGGPSGANVLTF
- | TRBJ2-7 | TRBV9 | TRBD1 | TGTGCCAGCAGCGTAGGTGCAGGGGGCTACGAGCAGTACTTC | CASSVGAGGYEQYF
- | TRBJ1-6 | TRBV9 | - | TGTGCCAGCAGCACGACACCCCCCGGGCCCCTCCACTTT | CASSTTPPGPLHF
- | TRBJ1-6 | TRBV7-2 | - | TGTGCCAGCAGATCTGGGAAGGGGGAGTCACCCCTCCACTTT | CASRSGKGESPLHF
- | TRBJ2-1 | TRBV19 | TRBD2 | TGTGCCAGTAGTGCCCGCGGACTAGCGGTATTCAGCTCCTACAATGAGCAGTTCTTC | CASSARGLAVFSSYNEQFF
- | TRBJ1-2 | TRBV5-6 | - | TGTGCCAGCAGCTTGGGGTCGCTTAACTATGGCTACACCTTC | CASSLGSLNYGYTF
- | TRBJ2-7 | TRBV18 | - | TGTGCCAGCTCACCAACGGAAAGGGGCGAGCAGTACTTC | CASSPTERGEQYF
- | TRBJ1-2 | TRBV9 | - | TGTGCCAGCACCGAGGGGTTCTATGGCTACACCTTC | CASTEGFYGYTF
- | TRBJ1-4 | TRBV30 | - | TGTGCCTGGAGTATCCCCTTGACAGGTTATAATGAAAAACTGTTTTTT | CAWSIPLTGYNEKLFF
- | TRBJ1-1 | TRBV19 | - | TGTGCCAGTAGTATAGGGGCAGGTAACACTGAAGCTTTCTTT | CASSIGAGNTEAFF
- | TRBJ1-5 | TRBV7-9 | - | TGTGCCAGCAGCTTAGAGGGGTGGTCCCAGCCCCAGCATTTT | CASSLEGWSQPQHF
- | TRBJ1-3 | TRBV5-5 | - | TGTGCCAGCACCTGGGGCCCGAACTCTGGAAACACCATATATTTT | CASTWGPNSGNTIYF
- | TRBJ2-7 | TRBV15 | - | TGTGCCACCAGCAGGGGGGGTGCGGGGGCCACCTACGAGCAGTACTTC | CATSRGGAGATYEQYF
once | TRBJ2-3 | TRBV5-1 | TRBD1 | TGCGCCAGCAGCTTCACAGGGGGTGAGATAGATTTT | CASSFTGGEIDF